This T cell receptor beta chain derives from a study of T cells in Graves' hyperthyroidism and ophthalmopathy. Study observations and caveats: Ophthalmopathy was told apart from stable hyperthyroidism by a 13 V-J model.

The sample holds many counts of this clonotype. The target antigen is unknown. Germline-derived CDR1 and CDR2 are KGHDR and SFDVKD. This CDR3 contains 14 residues. Trimming took off 3 bases at V and 11 bases at J, with 15 bases between the two ends. Researchers amplified the TCR beta CDR3 regions from RNA transcripts. When the TCR CDR3 underwent first-round RT-PCR, the HTBI primer set was used. TCRdb reprocessed the multiplex PCR reads via MiXCR and lists one record per CDR3 protein. The data show about 96,000 distinct CDR3 sequences, just over 50% seen once. The sample comprised blood. The chain carries TRBV24-1 and TRBJ1-4; no definite D call. This clonotype was obtained from a woman in her thirties or forties with Graves' hyperthyroidism. The CDR3 DNA is TGTGCCACCAGTGATAAGAGTCAGCCCAGGAAACTGTTTTTT. This translates into CATSDKSQPRKLFF.